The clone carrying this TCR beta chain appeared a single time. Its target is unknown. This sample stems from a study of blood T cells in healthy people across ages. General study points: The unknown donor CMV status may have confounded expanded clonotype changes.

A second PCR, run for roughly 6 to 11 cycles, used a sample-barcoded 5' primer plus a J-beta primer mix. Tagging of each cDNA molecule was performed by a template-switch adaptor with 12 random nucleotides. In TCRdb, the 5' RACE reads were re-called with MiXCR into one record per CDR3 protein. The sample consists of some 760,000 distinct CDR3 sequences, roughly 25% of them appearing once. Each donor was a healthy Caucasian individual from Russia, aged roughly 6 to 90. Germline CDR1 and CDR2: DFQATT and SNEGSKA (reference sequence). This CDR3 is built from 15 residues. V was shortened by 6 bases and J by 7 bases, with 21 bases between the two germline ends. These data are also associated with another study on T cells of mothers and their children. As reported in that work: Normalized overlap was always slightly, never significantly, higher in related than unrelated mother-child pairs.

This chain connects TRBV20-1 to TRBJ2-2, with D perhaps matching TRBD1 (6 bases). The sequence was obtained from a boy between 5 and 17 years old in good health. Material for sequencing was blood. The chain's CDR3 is CSALDRRLGIGELFF. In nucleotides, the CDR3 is TGCAGTGCCCTAGACAGGCGCCTGGGGATCGGGGAGCTGTTTTTT.